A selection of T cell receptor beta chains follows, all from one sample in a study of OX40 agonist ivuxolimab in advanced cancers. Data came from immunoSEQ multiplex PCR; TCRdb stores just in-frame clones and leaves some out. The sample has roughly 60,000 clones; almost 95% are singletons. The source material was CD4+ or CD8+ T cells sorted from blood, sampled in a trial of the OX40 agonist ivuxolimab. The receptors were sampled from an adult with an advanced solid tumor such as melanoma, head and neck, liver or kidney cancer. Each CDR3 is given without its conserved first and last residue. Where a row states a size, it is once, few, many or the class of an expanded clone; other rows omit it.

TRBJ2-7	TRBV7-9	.	ASSLGMGREDEQY
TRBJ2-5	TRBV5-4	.	ASSLGLAEMGQETQY
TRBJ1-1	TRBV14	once	ASSVTRGGTEAF
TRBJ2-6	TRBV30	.	AWSAGPDFSGANVLT
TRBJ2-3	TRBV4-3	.	ASSPTSGSADTQY
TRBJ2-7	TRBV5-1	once	ASSFTWGASVEQY
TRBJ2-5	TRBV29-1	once	SVVYWAQETQY
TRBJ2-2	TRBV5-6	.	ASTRSPGATGELF
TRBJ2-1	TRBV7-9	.	ASSPSGTNINEQF
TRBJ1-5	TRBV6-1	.	ASAVKPINQPQH
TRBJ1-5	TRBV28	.	ASSLQGLGNQPQH
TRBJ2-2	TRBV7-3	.	ASSSASGNTGELF
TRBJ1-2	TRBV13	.	ASSFKTVKNYGYT